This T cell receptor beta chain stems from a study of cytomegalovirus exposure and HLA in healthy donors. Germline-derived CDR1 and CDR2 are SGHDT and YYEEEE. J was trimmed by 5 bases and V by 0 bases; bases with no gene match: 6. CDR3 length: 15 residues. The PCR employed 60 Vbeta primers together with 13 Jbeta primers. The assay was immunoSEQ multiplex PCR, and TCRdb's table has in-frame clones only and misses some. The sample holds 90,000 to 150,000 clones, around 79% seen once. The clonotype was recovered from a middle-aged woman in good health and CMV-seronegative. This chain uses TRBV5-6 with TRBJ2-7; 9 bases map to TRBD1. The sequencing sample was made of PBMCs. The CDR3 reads CASSLGGQGYHEQYF. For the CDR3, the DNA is TGTGCCAGCAGCTTGGGCGGACAGGGGTACCACGAGCAGTACTTC.